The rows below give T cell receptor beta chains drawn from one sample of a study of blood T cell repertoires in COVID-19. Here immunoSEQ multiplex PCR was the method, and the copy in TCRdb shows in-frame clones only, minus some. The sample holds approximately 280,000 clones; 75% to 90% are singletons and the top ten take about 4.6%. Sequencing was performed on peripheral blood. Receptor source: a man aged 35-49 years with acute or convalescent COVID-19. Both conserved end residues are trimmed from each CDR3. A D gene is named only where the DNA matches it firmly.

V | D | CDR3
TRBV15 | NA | ATSRDLDSFNEKLF
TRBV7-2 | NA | ASSPESGAEQF
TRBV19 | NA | ASRLRLTNTEAF
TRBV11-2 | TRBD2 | ASSLIAGDSTDTQY
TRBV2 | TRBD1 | ASSPDRGYGYT
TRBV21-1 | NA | ASSSRQNPYGYT
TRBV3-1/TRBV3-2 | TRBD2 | ASRRRGGGTGELF
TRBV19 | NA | ASSIGRLSTNEKLF
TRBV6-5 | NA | ASILLDTQY
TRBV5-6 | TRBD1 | ASSLGQGPQPQH
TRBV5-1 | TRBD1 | ASTDRGDSGANVLT
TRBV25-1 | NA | ASSESGDTEAF
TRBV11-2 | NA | ASSIGAGRGN
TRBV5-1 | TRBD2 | ASSRGTSGVYEQY
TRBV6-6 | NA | ASSYRGINNEQF
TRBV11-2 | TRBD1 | ASSLGQSSGNTIY
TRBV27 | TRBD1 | ASSLTGQLLIDGYT
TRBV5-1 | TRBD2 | ASSLTSGSYEQY
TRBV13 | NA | ASSKNLNQPQH
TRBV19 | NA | ASSIPAGSLAQH
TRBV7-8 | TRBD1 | ASSLEDGQGTDTQY
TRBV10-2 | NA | ASRWGENTEAF
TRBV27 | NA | ASTFKRGWSNQPQH
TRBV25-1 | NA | ASSGGGPQH
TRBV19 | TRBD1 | ATLWTGTNYGYT
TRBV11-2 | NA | ASSYYNEQF
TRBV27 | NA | ASSLSRAGNTIY
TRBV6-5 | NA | ASTPGEGF